One and the same sample provided the 11 T cell receptor beta chains below, sequenced in a study of blood T cell repertoires in COVID-19. The data were produced by immunoSEQ multiplex PCR, yet TCRdb's version contains in-frame clones alone and is incomplete. The data hold some 120,000 clones, with roughly 91% observed a single time. Source material: peripheral blood. These receptors all stem from a human donor with acute or convalescent COVID-19. The donor label of this sample is uncertain.

The chain uses TRBV5-4 and TRBJ1-2; TRBD1 matches 8 bases. Trimming took 5 bases from V and 6 from J; bases not matched to a gene: 9. The CDR3 is 14 residues long. In germline, CDR1 is SGHNT, CDR2 YYREEE (reference sequence). The CDR3 nucleotides read TGTGCCAGCAGAGGACAGGGCGAGGGGAATGGCTACACCTTC. This translates into CASRGQGEGNGYTF. Full variable domain (outside the CDR3, taken from reference TRBV5-4 and TRBJ1-2): ETGVTQSPTHLIKTRGQQVTLRCSSQSGHNTVSWYQQALGQGPQFIFQYYREEENGRGNFPPRFSGLQFPNYSSELNVNALELDDSALYLCASRGQGEGNGYTFGSGTRLTVV.

The chain employs TRBV28 and TRBJ1-2; no reliable D call. Germline CDR1 MDHEN, CDR2 SYDVKM. CDR3 length equals 10 residues. V was clipped by 5 bases and J by 8 bases, with 6 bases between them. This chain's CDR3 is CASSGVGYTF. The CDR3 coding sequence is TGTGCCAGCAGTGGAGTGGGCTACACCTTC.

This chain joins TRBV19 and TRBJ2-6; D remains ambiguous. Trimming cost V 4 bases and J 0 bases, with 10 bases left between them. This CDR3 spans 16 amino acids. Looked up from germline, CDR1 is LNHDA and CDR2 is SQIVND (reference sequence). The CDR3 bases are TGTGCCAGTAGTAATATCCCCCTCTCTGGGGCCAACGTCCTGACTTTC. Translation: CASSNIPLSGANVLTF.

The chain links TRBV10-3 to TRBJ2-7; 14 nucleotides align to TRBD2. This CDR3 has 16 amino acids. The V and J ends lost 1 base and 2 bases, in that order; junction bases with no gene match: 1. Germline-derived CDR1 and CDR2 are ENHRY and SYGVKD. Written as DNA, the CDR3 is TGTGCCATCAGTGAGTTGACTAGCGGGAGGGCCTACGAGCAGTACTTC. This gives the protein CAISELTSGRAYEQYF.

The V call is TRBV4-3, the J call TRBJ1-4; unclear D gene. The CDR3 runs 15 residues. Trimming left V 0 bases short and J 6 bases short, with 11 bases between. Germline loops: CDR1 LGHNA, CDR2 YSLEER. CDR3 amino acids: CASSQESSGYEKLFF. DNA of the CDR3: TGCGCCAGCAGCCAAGAAAGTTCGGGGTATGAAAAACTGTTTTTT.

This chain connects TRBV28 to TRBJ1-4; D perhaps matches TRBD1 (5 bases). The V end lost 6 bases, the J end lost 4 bases, and 9 bases lay between the germline ends. Per the germline V gene, CDR1 is MDHEN and CDR2 is SYDVKM. This CDR3 region has 13 residues. CDR3 coding DNA: TGTGCCAGCAGACGGGGGATTAATGAAAAACTGTTTTTT. Its translation is CASRRGINEKLFF.

This clone showed up just a few times. Different DNA sequences within this sample yield the same CDR3. Here the CDR3 DNA reads TGTGCCAGCAGCTTATGGAGGGATCAGCCCCAGCATTTT. Translating it yields CASSLWRDQPQHF. V gene TRBV7-2 combines with J gene TRBJ1-5; D is uncertain. Germline V lookup: CDR1 SGHTA, CDR2 FQGNSA. CDR3 length: 13 residues. Trimming shortened V by 2 bases and J by 5 bases, and 7 bases separated the two germline ends.

This clone was seen a single time. Because the CDR3 is missing its conserved closing phenylalanine or tryptophan, this is likely a read error. The DNA is left out, because the CDR3 cannot be placed on it with certainty; the CDR3 is given as TCRdb lists it. V usage is TRBV7-2 and J usage is TRBJ2-3; TRBD2, as called in the table, went unchecked against the DNA. The CDR3 is 16 residues long, ends included. From germline, CDR1 is SGHTA and CDR2 FQGNSA. The CDR3 sequence is CASSLAGTSGRGLELK.

This rearrangement joins TRBV29-1 to TRBJ2-5; 16 bases line up with TRBD2. V shed 6 bases, J shed 2 bases, and the junction held 9 bases outside the gene matches. The CDR3 runs 17 residues. Germline assignment: CDR1 SQVTM and CDR2 ANQGSEA. The CDR3 sequence: CSVDGTSGRGGQETQYF. The CDR3, as DNA: TGCAGCGTCGACGGGACTAGCGGGAGGGGCGGGCAAGAGACCCAGTACTTC.

A single count supports this clone. The chain has TRBV7-8 and TRBJ2-1, with 10 nucleotides matching TRBD2. The CDR3 loop spans 15 amino acids. V lost 6 bases, J lost 9 bases, and 11 bases stayed unmatched. Germline lookup yields CDR1 SGHVS and CDR2 FQNEAQ. The CDR3 DNA reads as TGTGCCAGCAGGAAATTAGCGGGAGGTAGCAGTGAGCAGTTCTTC. This codes for CASRKLAGGSSEQFF.

V and J are TRBV10-3 and TRBJ2-3, with D maybe TRBD1 (6 bases). The CDR3 contains 17 residues. Trimming took off 6 bases at V and 6 bases at J, with 25 bases between the two ends. Per the germline V gene, CDR1 is ENHRY and CDR2 is SYGVKD. CDR3 loop: CAISPSEGRGNWDTQYF. The CDR3 coding sequence is TGTGCCATCAGCCCCTCTGAGGGCAGGGGAAATTGGGATACGCAGTATTTT.